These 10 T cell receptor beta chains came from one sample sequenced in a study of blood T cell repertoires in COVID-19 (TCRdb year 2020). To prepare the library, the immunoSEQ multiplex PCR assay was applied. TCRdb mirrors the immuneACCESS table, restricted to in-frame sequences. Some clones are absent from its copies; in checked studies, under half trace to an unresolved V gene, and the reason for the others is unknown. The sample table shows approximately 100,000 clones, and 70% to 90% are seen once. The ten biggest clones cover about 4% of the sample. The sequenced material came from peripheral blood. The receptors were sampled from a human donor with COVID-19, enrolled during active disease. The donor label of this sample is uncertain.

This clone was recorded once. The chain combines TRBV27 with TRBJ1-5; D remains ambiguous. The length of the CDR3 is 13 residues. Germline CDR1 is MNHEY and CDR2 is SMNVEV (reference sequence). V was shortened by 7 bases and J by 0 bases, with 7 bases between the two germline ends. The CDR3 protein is CASNESSNQPQHF. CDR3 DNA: TGTGCCAGCAATGAGTCTAGCAATCAGCCCCAGCATTTT.

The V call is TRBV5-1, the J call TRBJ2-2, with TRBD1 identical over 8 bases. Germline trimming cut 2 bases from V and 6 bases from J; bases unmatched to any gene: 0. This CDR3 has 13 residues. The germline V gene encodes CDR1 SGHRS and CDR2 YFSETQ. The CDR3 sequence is CASSLQGAGELFF. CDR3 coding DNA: TGCGCCAGCAGCTTACAGGGGGCCGGGGAGCTGTTTTTT.

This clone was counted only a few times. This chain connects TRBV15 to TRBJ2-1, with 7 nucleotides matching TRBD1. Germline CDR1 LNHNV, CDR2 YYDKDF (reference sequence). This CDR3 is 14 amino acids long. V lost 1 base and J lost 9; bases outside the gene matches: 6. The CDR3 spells CATSRGQGEGEQFF. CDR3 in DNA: TGTGCCACCAGCAGAGGACAGGGTGAGGGTGAGCAGTTCTTC.

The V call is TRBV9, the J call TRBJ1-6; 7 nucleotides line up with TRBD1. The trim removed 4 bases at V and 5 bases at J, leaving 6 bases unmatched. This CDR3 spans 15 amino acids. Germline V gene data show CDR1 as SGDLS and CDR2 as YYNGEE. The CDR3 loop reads CASSFGQANNSPLHF. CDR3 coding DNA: TGTGCCAGCAGCTTTGGACAGGCGAATAATTCACCCCTCCACTTT.

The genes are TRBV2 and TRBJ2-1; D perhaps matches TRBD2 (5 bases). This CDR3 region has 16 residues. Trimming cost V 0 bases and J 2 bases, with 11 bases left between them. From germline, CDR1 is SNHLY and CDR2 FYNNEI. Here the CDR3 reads CASSEALRAPYNEQFF. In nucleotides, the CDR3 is TGTGCCAGCAGTGAAGCGTTGCGGGCACCCTACAATGAGCAGTTCTTC.

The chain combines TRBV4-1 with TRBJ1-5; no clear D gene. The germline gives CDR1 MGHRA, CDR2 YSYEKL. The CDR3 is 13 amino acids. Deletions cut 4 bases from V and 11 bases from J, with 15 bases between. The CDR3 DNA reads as TGCGCCAGCAGCCGCAATGGACTGGGGTCCCAGCATTTT. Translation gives CASSRNGLGSQHF.

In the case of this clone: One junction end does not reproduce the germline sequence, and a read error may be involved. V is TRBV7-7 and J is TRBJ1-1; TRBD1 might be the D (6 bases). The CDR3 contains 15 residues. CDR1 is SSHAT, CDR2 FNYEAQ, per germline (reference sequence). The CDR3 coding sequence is TGTGCTAGCAGCTCACCTACTCCAGGGGCCACTGAAGCTTTCTTT. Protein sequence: CASSSPTPGATEAFF. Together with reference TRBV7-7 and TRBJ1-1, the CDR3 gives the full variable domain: GAGVSQSPRYKVTKRGQDVTLRCDPISSHATLYWYQQALGQGPEFLTYFNYEAQPDKSGLPSDRFSAERPEGSISTLTIQRTEQRDSAMYRCASSSPTPGATEAFFGQGTRLTVV.

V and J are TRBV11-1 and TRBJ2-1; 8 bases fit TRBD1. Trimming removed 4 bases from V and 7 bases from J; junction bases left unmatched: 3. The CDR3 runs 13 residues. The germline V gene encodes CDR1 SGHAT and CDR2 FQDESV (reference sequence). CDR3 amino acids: CASSSRQGNEQFF. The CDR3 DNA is TGTGCCAGCAGCTCTAGACAGGGGAATGAGCAGTTCTTC. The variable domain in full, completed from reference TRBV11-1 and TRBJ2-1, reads EAEVAQSPRYKITEKSQAVAFWCDPISGHATLYWYRQILGQGPELLVQFQDESVVDDSQLPKDRFSAERLKGVDSTLKIQPAELGDSAMYLCASSSRQGNEQFFGPGTRLTVL.

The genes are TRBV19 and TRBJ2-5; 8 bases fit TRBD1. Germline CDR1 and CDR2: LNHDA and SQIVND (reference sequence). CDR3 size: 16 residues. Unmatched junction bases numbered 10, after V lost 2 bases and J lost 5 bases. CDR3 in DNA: TGTGCCAGTAGTATAATAGGAGGACAGGGTCTGGAGACCCAGTACTTC. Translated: CASSIIGGQGLETQYF. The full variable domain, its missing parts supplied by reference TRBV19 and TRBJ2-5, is DGGITQSPKYLFRKEGQNVTLSCEQNLNHDAMYWYRQDPGQGLRLIYYSQIVNDFQKGDIAEGYSVSREKKESFPLTVTSAQKNPTAFYLCASSIIGGQGLETQYFGPGTRLLVL.

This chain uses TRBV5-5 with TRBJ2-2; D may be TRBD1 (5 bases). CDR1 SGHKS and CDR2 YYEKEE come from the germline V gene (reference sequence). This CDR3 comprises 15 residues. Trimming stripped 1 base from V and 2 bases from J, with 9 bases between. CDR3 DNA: TGTGCCAGCAGCTTGCAAGACAGTAACACCGGGGAGCTGTTTTTT. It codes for CASSLQDSNTGELFF.